Only one count was recorded for the clone carrying this T cell receptor (beta chain). Its specificity is not known. These data come from a study of cytomegalovirus exposure and HLA in healthy donors. General study findings and limits: It was confirmed in vitro that three of the CMV-associated chains were specific for CMV antigens. An analysis that was carried out later associated 16,000 or so TCR beta sequences with HLA alleles at 0.05 false discovery rate. The study designated over 150 TCR beta chains cytomegalovirus-associated.

Germline V gene lookup returns CDR1 SGHRS and CDR2 YFSETQ. J gave up 2 bases and V 0 bases, and 6 bases lay outside the gene matches. The CDR3 is made up of 16 amino acids. Each donor was healthy, and each was a bone marrow donor. Researchers ran the PCR with 60 Vbeta and 13 Jbeta primers. The data were produced by immunoSEQ multiplex PCR, yet TCRdb's version contains in-frame clones alone and is incomplete. The top ten hold roughly 2% of the sample, which has approximately 280,000 clones, 70% to 90% seen once. The rearrangement joins TRBV5-1 to TRBJ2-3, with TRBD2 identical over 7 bases. Material: PBMCs. The clonotype comes from a woman under 30 in good health and CMV-seronegative. This CDR3 is CASSLGEGWVTDTQYF. The CDR3 DNA sequence: TGCGCCAGCAGCTTGGGGGAGGGATGGGTCACAGATACGCAGTATTTT.